This TCR beta chain was sequenced during a study of shared clonotypes between healthy human individuals (dated by TCRdb to 2019 to 2021). Looking at the study overall: A few men and a couple of women, aged 18 to 49 years, made up the cohort. Per donor, three plates each were used for CD4 naive and CD4 memory, two for CD8 naive, and one for CD8 memory. To estimate repertoire size and how much clonotype sharing occurs between individuals, the study deeply sequenced the blood TCR repertoires of roughly 5 healthy adults. To increase sequencing depth and limit assay-specific biases, TCR repertoire library preparation and sequencing were carried out by different laboratories using diverse techniques. Between about 0.85 and 9.5 billion PBMCs per donor were obtained by leukapheresis.

TCR CDR3 regions were amplified from genomic DNA by multiplex PCR using the deep immunoSEQ assay. Extracted genomic DNA from each cell subset was distributed evenly across all wells of several immunoSEQ 96-well plates, and each plate was treated as a replicate. For sorted subsets, each replicate PCR was loaded with roughly 200 ng genomic DNA, equivalent to 25,000 to 35,000 T cell genomes. Purified libraries were quantified with a Qubit 3.0 fluorometer, sized on a Bioanalyzer 2100, and re-quantified with the KAPA Library Quantification kit. Every immunoSEQ 96-well plate was sequenced on a separate single-read 150-cycle Illumina NextSeq 550 flow cell. The authors' analysis ran thus. Because the immunoSEQ output held only junctional sequences and lacked quality scores, the filtering could not match the filtering applied to full-length reads. Sequences were annotated with PyIR, a Python wrapper for IgBLAST v1.9, and V/J genes and CDR3 were assigned using IMGT germline references. Any read was removed if the V/J assignment was weak (E-value above 1e-6), the CDR3 was missing, or the read contained stop codons, out-of-frame junctions, or ambiguous translated residues. V3J clonotypes were defined by identical inferred V gene, J gene, and CDR3 amino acid sequence. To compute the percentage overlap between repertoires, the number of shared unique clonotypes was divided by the size of the smaller repertoire. Three approaches were used to assess repertoire richness: RTK rarefaction, the Chao1 estimator, and Recon v2.1 estimates of unobserved clonotypes. OLGA was used to compute generation probabilities for all TCRbeta clonotypes that the gDNA method yielded from several donors. Sourced from immuneACCESS, this table was stored by TCRdb with only in-frame sequences that have V and J called. A share of the clones is absent; for the studies checked, an unresolved V gene accounts for under half, and the remainder has no known explanation. Clone size and the V and J calls come from that table; the DNA yielded D and trimming. This sample gives millions of clones in total; more than 85% of them show up just once. The biggest ten clones account for 0.39% of the sample.

As for this clone: It lacks a known antigen. The input lacks base qualities; no much larger clone sits a single base away.

The CDR3 sequence holds 15 residues, the cysteine and phenylalanine included. Here the CDR3 DNA is all that survives: 45 bases in frame from base 1. CDR1 and CDR2 are drawn from the germline V gene (reference sequence): LNHDA, SQIVND. Trimming costs V 2 bases and J 6 bases, and their ends lie 16 bases apart. Healthy HIV-negative adults with no recently reported acute infections or vaccinations were included as donors. All donors were Caucasian adults living in Nashville, Tennessee, USA. CD4+ T cells were enriched by magnetic negative selection, after which naive cells were positively selected on CD45RA and the negative fraction was taken as the memory subset. Blood was obtained by leukapheresis, after which PBMCs were separated by Ficoll-Histopaque density gradient centrifugation and cryopreserved in liquid nitrogen vapor phase. Analytical flow cytometry was used to check the purity and quantity of each magnetically sorted T cell population. Genomic DNA was isolated from every sorted fraction and measured by UV absorbance on a Nanodrop 2000c.

Study-wide conclusions, independent of this receptor: Naive subsets generally had larger estimated clonotype richness than memory subsets did. Compared with non-shared clonotypes, clonotypes shared by all four sorted-subset donors had higher generation probabilities. Based on pairwise subsampling, the degree of clonotype sharing among donors was expected to be affected by sequencing depth. Sharing across a few donors was observed for approximately 5% of naive CD4, over 3% of naive CD8, roughly 2.4% of memory CD4, and around 0.4% of memory CD8 clonotypes. Rarefaction of sorted-subset datasets indicated incomplete sequencing despite the large sequencing depth. Because the study included a small number of donors, the genetic and exposure-history diversity represented was limited. Sampling was restricted to blood, and TCR repertoires in tissue are likely to differ from TCR repertoires in blood.

The sequencing input was naive CD4+ T cells from PBMCs. Taken with the paper, the label for cell subset or site translates to: CD45RA+ positively selected. The rearranged chain carries TRBV19 and TRBJ1-2, and possibly TRBD1, on 6 matching bases. The sequence derives from a man aged 18 to 35 in good health. Some clones in this sample may be carry-over from other donors' samples. The DNA sequence is as follows: TGTGCCAGTAGTATACAAGCTCACAGGGTAAATGGCTACACCTTC. Translated, this is CASSIQAHRVNGYTF. Where the CDR3 stops, the reference TRBV19 and TRBJ1-2 genes take over; the full variable domain is DGGITQSPKYLFRKEGQNVTLSCEQNLNHDAMYWYRQDPGQGLRLIYYSQIVNDFQKGDIAEGYSVSREKKESFPLTVTSAQKNPTAFYLCASSIQAHRVNGYTFGSGTRLTVV.